The 22 T cell receptor beta chains given below trace back to one sample, sequenced in a study of Graves' ophthalmopathy and Graves' hyperthyroidism. Researchers took RNA transcripts and amplified TCR beta CDR3 regions from them. In the first round, RT-PCR was carried out with HTBI primers, and a multiplex PCR formed the second round. TCRdb re-derived calls from the multiplex PCR reads in MiXCR, one entry per CDR3 protein. The sample shows over 500,000 distinct CDR3 sequences, 20% to 25% of them seen only once. Sequenced material: peripheral blood. The receptors come from a woman under 30 with stable Graves' hyperthyroidism. Some clones in this sample may be carry-over from other donors' samples.

This clonotype has a count of ten or more. The chain has TRBV5-1 and TRBJ2-7, with TRBD2 matching 9 bases. Germline CDR1 and CDR2: SGHRS and YFSETQ. The CDR3 loop spans 15 amino acids. V lost 0 bases, J lost 3 bases, and 4 bases stayed unmatched. CDR3 sequence: CASSLVASGNYEQYF. CDR3 bases: TGCGCCAGCAGCTTGGTTGCTAGCGGGAACTACGAGCAGTACTTC.

This clonotype showed up many times. CDR3 nucleotides: TGTGCCACCAGTGATTTGCTGAGCTATGGCTACACCTTC. Protein: CATSDLLSYGYTF. V usage is TRBV24-1 and J usage is TRBJ1-2; the D is unclear. The CDR3 loop spans 13 amino acids. Deletions cut 0 bases from V and 4 bases from J, with 5 bases between. Germline V gene lookup returns CDR1 KGHDR and CDR2 SFDVKD.

This clonotype was found once. The rearrangement links TRBV24-1 to TRBJ1-5; 9 bases map to TRBD1. Germline lookup yields CDR1 KGHDR and CDR2 SFDVKD. V lost 9 bases and J lost 6; bases outside the gene matches: 5. CDR3 length: 13 amino acids. The CDR3 protein is CATRQGVGQPQHF. The CDR3 nucleotides are TGTGCCACCCGACAGGGGGTAGGTCAGCCCCAGCATTTT.

Many counts were recorded for this clonotype. At one end, the junction sequence differs from germline, possibly due to a read error. This rearrangement joins TRBV11-1 to TRBJ2-2, with D possibly matching TRBD2 (5 bases). This CDR3 is 16 amino acids long. The germline V gene has CDR1 SGHAT and CDR2 FQDESV (reference sequence). CDR3 sequence: CASSLRTQVLPGKLFF. The CDR3, as DNA: TGTGCCAGCAGCTTGAGGACCCAGGTCTTGCCCGGGAAGCTGTTTTTT.

This clonotype was counted many times. This chain joins TRBV20-1 and TRBJ1-6, with D possibly being TRBD1 (6 bases). Germline CDR1 reads DFQATT; CDR2 reads SNEGSKA (reference sequence). There are 15 residues in the CDR3. V gave up 5 bases and J gave up 5 bases, with 16 bases separating them. For the CDR3, the DNA is TGCAGTGCTCTCAGGCCAAGGGGGGATAATTCACCCCTCCACTTT. It specifies CSALRPRGDNSPLHF.

This clonotype was recorded many times. The chain carries TRBV4-1 and TRBJ1-5, with D unresolved. Germline-derived CDR1 and CDR2 are MGHRA and YSYEKL. Deletions cut 0 bases from V and 1 base from J, with 4 bases between. This CDR3 comprises 14 residues. DNA of the CDR3: TGCGCCAGCAGCCAAGAAGGGAGCAATCAGCCCCAGCATTTT. Protein sequence: CASSQEGSNQPQHF.

This clonotype has at least ten counts. The DNA for the CDR3 is TGTGCCACCTTCGGAAGAGAAGCAGCCGAGCAGTACTTC. Residues: CATFGREAAEQYF. The rearrangement joins TRBV6-6 to TRBJ2-7; D is undetermined. Trimming shortened V by 10 bases and J by 6 bases, and 19 bases separated the two germline ends. The CDR3 contains 13 residues. The germline V gene has CDR1 MNHNY and CDR2 SVGAGI (reference sequence).

This clonotype was counted between two and nine times. V and J are TRBV6-1 and TRBJ2-7, with TRBD1 identical over 7 bases. The junction had 17 bases not matched to a gene; V was cut back by 7 bases and J by 5 bases. The CDR3 consists of 16 residues. Germline CDR1 MNHNS, CDR2 SASEGT. CDR3 bases: TGTGCCAGCACTGCCAGACAGGGAAGCAAACGGGACGAGCAGTACTTC. As protein: CASTARQGSKRDEQYF.

This clonotype was counted at least ten times. The gene calls are TRBV5-4 and TRBJ2-7; 9 bases are a match to TRBD1. Germline V gene data show CDR1 as SGHNT and CDR2 as YYREEE (reference sequence). The CDR3 has 18 amino acids. V was pared by 3 bases and J by 3 bases, with 16 bases of the junction left unmatched. CDR3 residues: CASSSLATPGQGNYEQYF. CDR3 nucleotides: TGTGCCAGCAGCTCGCTGGCGACCCCGGGACAGGGTAACTACGAGCAGTACTTC. The full variable domain, with the rest looked up from reference TRBV5-4 and TRBJ2-7, is ETGVTQSPTHLIKTRGQQVTLRCSSQSGHNTVSWYQQALGQGPQFIFQYYREEENGRGNFPPRFSGLQFPNYSSELNVNALELDDSALYLCASSSLATPGQGNYEQYFGPGTRLTVT.

The sample holds many counts of this clonotype. CDR3 bases: TGTGCCAGCAGCCAACGGGGGGAGACCCAGTACTTC. Its translation: CASSQRGETQYF. V is TRBV12-3 or TRBV12-4 and J is TRBJ2-5; D perhaps matches TRBD2 (6 bases). This CDR3 is built from 12 residues. Trimming stripped 6 bases from V and 5 bases from J, with 10 bases between.

The chain couples TRBV7-2 to TRBJ2-5; D gene uncertain. CDR1 is SGHTA and CDR2 is FQGNSA in the germline V gene. The ends were cut back, 5 bases at V and 2 bases at J, with 12 bases in the middle. CDR3 length: 14 amino acids. The CDR3 DNA reads as TGTGCCAGCAGCCCCACCCTCACTCAAGAGACCCAGTACTTC. Amino acids: CASSPTLTQETQYF. Full variable domain (remainder filled in from reference TRBV7-2 and TRBJ2-5): GAGVSQSPSNKVTEKGKDVELRCDPISGHTALYWYRQSLGQGLEFLIYFQGNSAPDKSGLPSDRFSAERTGGSVSTLTIQRTQQEDSAVYLCASSPTLTQETQYFGPGTRLLVL.

The chain carries TRBV12-3 or TRBV12-4 and TRBJ2-4; D is possibly TRBD1 or TRBD2 (6 bases each). The CDR3 extends over 13 amino acids. V was pared by 3 bases and J by 6 bases, with 9 bases between. The CDR3 coding sequence is TGTGCCAGCAGTTTGGGGGGCCCAAACATTCAGTACTTC. It is translated as CASSLGGPNIQYF.

The rearrangement links TRBV24-1 to TRBJ2-2; 8 bases are a match to TRBD2. Unmatched junction bases numbered 3, after V lost 0 bases and J lost 4 bases. This CDR3 is 16 amino acids long. Germline CDR1 is KGHDR and CDR2 is SFDVKD. The CDR3 DNA follows: TGTGCCACCAGTGATTTGACTAGCGGAGTCACCGGGGAGCTGTTTTTT. Amino acids: CATSDLTSGVTGELFF.

This clonotype has ten or more counts. This chain joins TRBV7-9 and TRBJ2-7; D is unclear. V lost 7 bases and J lost 3, with 16 bases in between. CDR1 is SEHNR and CDR2 is FQNEAQ in the germline V gene (reference sequence). The CDR3 has 14 amino acids. The DNA of the CDR3 is TGTGCCAGCACCCCCCAACCCCCCTACTACGAGCAGTACTTC. This translates into CASTPQPPYYEQYF. Drawing the rest from reference TRBV7-9 and TRBJ2-7, the complete variable domain is DTGVSQNPRHKITKRGQNVTFRCDPISEHNRLYWYRQTLGQGPEFLTYFQNEAQLEKSRLLSDRFSAERPKGSFSTLEIQRTEQGDSAMYLCASTPQPPYYEQYFGPGTRLTVT.

This clonotype was recorded many times. The chain couples TRBV12-3 or TRBV12-4 to TRBJ2-7, with 9 nucleotides matching TRBD1. V was clipped by 8 bases and J by 7 bases; unmatched bases: 12. CDR3 length: 14 residues. In DNA form, the CDR3 reads TGTGCCAGCCAGAGGAGCACAGGGGGCAGGGAGCAGTACTTC. It yields the protein CASQRSTGGREQYF.

This clonotype was seen repeatedly, ten times or more. The chain recombines TRBV2 with TRBJ1-6; the D gene is possibly TRBD1 (6 bases). The CDR3 runs to 16 residues. V lost 3 bases to trimming and J lost 5 bases, with 14 bases between them. CDR1 is SNHLY and CDR2 is FYNNEI in the germline V gene. CDR3 residues: CASSDWGANNNSPLHF. Written as DNA, the CDR3 is TGTGCCAGCAGTGACTGGGGGGCCAACAATAATTCACCCCTCCACTTT.

This clonotype was observed at least ten times. The J gene is TRBJ1-1, the V gene TRBV20-1, with TRBD1 identical over 7 bases. J was trimmed by 6 bases and V by 6 bases; bases with no gene match: 22. Germline CDR1 reads DFQATT; CDR2 reads SNEGSKA (reference sequence). The CDR3 has 17 amino acids. This chain's CDR3 is CSATKAGGDSVISEAFF. Written as DNA, the CDR3 is TGCAGTGCAACCAAGGCGGGGGGGGACAGTGTTATTTCTGAAGCTTTCTTT.

Many counts were recorded for this clonotype. The chain recombines TRBV27 with TRBJ1-1, with a tentative D call TRBD1 (6 bases). Trimming pared 4 bases from V and 3 bases from J, leaving 15 bases between. This CDR3 has 15 amino acids. Per the germline V gene, CDR1 is MNHEY and CDR2 is SMNVEV (reference sequence). The CDR3, as DNA: TGTGCCAGCAGTTCTACGCCACAGGGATACACTGAAGCTTTCTTT. Protein sequence: CASSSTPQGYTEAFF.

This clonotype was seen a single time. Possible read error: a much larger clone is one base away. The chain combines TRBV10-3 with TRBJ1-1; tentative D call: TRBD1 (6 bases). Germline V gene sequence: CDR1 ENHRY, CDR2 SYGVKD. The ends were cut back, 11 bases at V and 4 bases at J, with 17 bases in the middle. This CDR3 region has 13 residues. CDR3 loop: CAVWTDLITEAFF. CDR3 DNA: TGTGCCGTCTGGACAGACTTGATCACTGAAGCTTTCTTT.

This clonotype was observed many times. V is TRBV6-1 and J is TRBJ2-7; 7 positions match TRBD1. The CDR3 runs 14 residues. The germline V gene encodes CDR1 MNHNS and CDR2 SASEGT. With 8 bases clipped from V and 4 bases from J, the junction kept 11 bases outside the gene matches. CDR3 nucleotides: TGTGCCAGCCACACTGCAGGGGGTACGTACGAGCAGTACTTC. As protein: CASHTAGGTYEQYF.

This chain connects TRBV9 to TRBJ2-7; 9 bases agree with TRBD1. The CDR3 extends over 14 amino acids. Losses at the gene ends were 3 bases for V and 5 bases for J; bases not matched to a gene: 6. Germline values: CDR1 SGDLS, CDR2 YYNGEE. CDR3 sequence reads: CASSGDREIDEQYF. CDR3 coding DNA: TGTGCCAGCAGCGGGGACAGGGAGATTGACGAGCAGTACTTC.

At least ten counts were recorded for this clonotype. The CDR3 coding sequence is TGTGCCAGCAAATCTCTGGGGGGAACAGGAAACACCATATATTTT. It yields the protein CASKSLGGTGNTIYF. The chain joins TRBV6-1 to TRBJ1-3; weak D call: TRBD1 (5 bases). The germline V gene has CDR1 MNHNS and CDR2 SASEGT. V was cut by 7 bases and J by 4 bases, with 17 bases left in between. CDR3 length: 15 amino acids.